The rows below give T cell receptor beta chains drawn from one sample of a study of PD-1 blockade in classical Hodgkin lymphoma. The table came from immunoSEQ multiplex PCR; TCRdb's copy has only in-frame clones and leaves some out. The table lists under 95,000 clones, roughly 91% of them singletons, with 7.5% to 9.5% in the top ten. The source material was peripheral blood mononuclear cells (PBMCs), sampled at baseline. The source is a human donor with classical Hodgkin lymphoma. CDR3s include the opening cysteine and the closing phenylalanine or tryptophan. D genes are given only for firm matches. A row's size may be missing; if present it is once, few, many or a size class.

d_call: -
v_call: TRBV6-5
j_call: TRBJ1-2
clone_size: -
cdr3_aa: CASSYGGYGYTF
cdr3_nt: TGTGCCAGCAGTTACGGGGGTTATGGCTACACCTTC

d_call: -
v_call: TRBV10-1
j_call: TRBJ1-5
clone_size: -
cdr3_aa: CARYARQGPPGGNQPQHF
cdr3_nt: TGCGCCAGATATGCGCGGCAGGGGCCCCCCGGGGGCAATCAGCCCCAGCATTTT

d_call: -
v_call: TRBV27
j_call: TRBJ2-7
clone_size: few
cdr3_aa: CASTPRIGSYEQYF
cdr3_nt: TGTGCCAGCACCCCGAGAATCGGCTCCTACGAGCAGTACTTC

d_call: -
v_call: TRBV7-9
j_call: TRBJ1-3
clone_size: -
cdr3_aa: CASRPGSSGNTIYF
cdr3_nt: TGTGCCAGCAGGCCAGGGAGCTCTGGAAACACCATATATTTT

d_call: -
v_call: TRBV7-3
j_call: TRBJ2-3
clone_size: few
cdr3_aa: CASSPGRFTDTQYF
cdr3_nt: TGTGCCAGCAGCCCCGGCCGGTTCACAGATACGCAGTATTTT

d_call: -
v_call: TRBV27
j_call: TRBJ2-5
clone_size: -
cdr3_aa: CASSLGVQGETQYF
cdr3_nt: TGTGCCAGTTCCCTGGGGGTTCAGGGGGAGACCCAGTACTTC

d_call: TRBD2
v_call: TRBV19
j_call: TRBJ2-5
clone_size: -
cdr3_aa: CASSSGGGGIETQYF
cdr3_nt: TGTGCCAGTAGCTCAGGCGGGGGGGGGATCGAGACCCAGTACTTC

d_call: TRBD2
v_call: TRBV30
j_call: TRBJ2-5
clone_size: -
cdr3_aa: CAATSGRKETQYF
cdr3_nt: TGTGCCGCCACTAGCGGGAGAAAGGAGACCCAGTACTTC

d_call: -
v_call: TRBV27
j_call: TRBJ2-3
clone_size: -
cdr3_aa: CASTGPSSTDTQYF
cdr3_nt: TGTGCCAGCACAGGGCCCTCTAGCACAGATACGCAGTATTTT

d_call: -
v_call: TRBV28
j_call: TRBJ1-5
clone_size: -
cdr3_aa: CASNTATGRAYSNQPQHF
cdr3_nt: TGTGCCAGCAATACCGCGACAGGCCGGGCATATAGCAATCAGCCCCAGCATTTT

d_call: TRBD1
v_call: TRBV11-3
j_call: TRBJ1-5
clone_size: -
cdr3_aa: CALRDSHRPQHF
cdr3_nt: TGTGCCCTAAGGGACAGTCACCGGCCCCAGCATTTT

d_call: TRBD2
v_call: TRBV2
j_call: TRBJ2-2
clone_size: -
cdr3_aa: CASSHSSGGTTGELFF
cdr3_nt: TGTGCCAGCAGTCATTCTAGCGGGGGGACCACCGGGGAGCTGTTTTTT

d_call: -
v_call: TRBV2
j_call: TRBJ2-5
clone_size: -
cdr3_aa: CASSEVTGSAETQYF
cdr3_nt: TGTGCCAGCAGTGAAGTGACGGGTTCGGCAGAGACCCAGTACTTC

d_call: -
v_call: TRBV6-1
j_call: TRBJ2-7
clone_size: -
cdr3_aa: CASSEGTGLSEQYF
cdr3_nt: TGTGCCAGCAGTGAAGGGACCGGACTTTCCGAGCAGTACTTC

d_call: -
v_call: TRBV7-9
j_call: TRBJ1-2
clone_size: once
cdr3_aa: CASSTTGYGYTF
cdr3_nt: TGTGCCAGCAGTACCACAGGCTATGGCTACACCTTC

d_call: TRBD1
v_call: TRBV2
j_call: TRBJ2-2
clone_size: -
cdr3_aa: CASITGAANTGELFF
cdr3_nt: TGTGCCAGCATTACAGGGGCGGCGAACACCGGGGAGCTGTTTTTT

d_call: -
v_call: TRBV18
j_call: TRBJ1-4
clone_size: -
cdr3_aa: CASSPGTVDEKLFF
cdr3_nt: TGTGCCAGCTCACCCGGGACGGTGGATGAAAAACTGTTTTTT

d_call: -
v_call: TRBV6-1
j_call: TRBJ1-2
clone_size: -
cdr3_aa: CASSEGSRQGGGYTF
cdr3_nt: TGTGCCAGCAGTGAAGGTTCTAGGCAGGGCGGGGGCTACACCTTC

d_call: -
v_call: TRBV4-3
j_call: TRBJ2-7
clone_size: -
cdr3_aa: CASSQRWPVGRNYEQYF
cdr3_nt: TGCGCCAGCAGCCAAAGGTGGCCCGTTGGGCGGAACTACGAGCAGTACTTC

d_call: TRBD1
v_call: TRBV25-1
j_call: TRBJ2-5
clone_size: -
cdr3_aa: CASSELGQVMGETQYF
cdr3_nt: TGTGCCAGCAGTGAATTAGGACAGGTGATGGGAGAGACCCAGTACTTC

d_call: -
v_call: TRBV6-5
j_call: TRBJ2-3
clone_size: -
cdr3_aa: CASSSPVPSTDTQYF
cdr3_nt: TGTGCCAGCAGTTCCCCCGTGCCTAGCACAGATACGCAGTATTTT

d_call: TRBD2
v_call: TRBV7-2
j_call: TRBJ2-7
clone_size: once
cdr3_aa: CASSFGASGSREQYF
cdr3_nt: TGTGCCAGCAGCTTCGGAGCTAGCGGGAGTCGCGAGCAGTACTTC

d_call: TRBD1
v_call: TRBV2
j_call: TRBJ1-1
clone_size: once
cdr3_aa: CASRIQGRGAEAFF
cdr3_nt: TGTGCCAGCAGGATACAGGGGAGGGGGGCTGAAGCTTTCTTT

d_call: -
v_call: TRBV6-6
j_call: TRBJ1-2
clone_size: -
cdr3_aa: CASSYSNFVYGYTF
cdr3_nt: TGTGCCAGCAGTTACTCGAATTTTGTCTATGGCTACACCTTC

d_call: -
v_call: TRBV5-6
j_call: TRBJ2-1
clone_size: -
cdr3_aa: CASSPPGDSGHHNEQFF
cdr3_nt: TGTGCCAGCAGCCCCCCCGGAGATTCAGGGCACCACAATGAGCAGTTCTTC